This T cell receptor (beta chain) was recovered during a study of blood T cell repertoires in COVID-19 (TCRdb year 2020). With regard to the full study: The collaborator samples originated in the United States, Italy and Spain and spanned the acute and convalescent phases of COVID-19. The prospective study material was composed of cDNA or gDNA derived from T cells, B-cell-depleted T cells, or PBMCs. A freely available public database, intended as a resource for researchers studying the immune response to SARS-CoV-2, is where the repertoires were released. The dataset comprised deeply sampled blood TCRbeta repertoires from subjects exposed to, actively infected with, or recovered from COVID-19. Sample metadata almost always included a de-identified subject ID, COVID-19 status, age in years and sex. The samples were drawn from the first 160 participants of the ongoing ImmuneRACE study and from 1,200 or so subjects provided by 6 global collaborators. HLA class I and class II types, where available, came from metadata supplied by the sample provider rather than from assay-based typing.

Participants in the prospective study were aged about 18 to 95 years, lived in about two dozen United States geographic areas, and enrolled through a virtual design. In the prospective study, participants were assigned to cohorts based on the clinical history participants reported in a screening survey and a study questionnaire. ImmuneRACE Cohort 3 recovered participants were defined by two consecutive negative NP/OP PCR tests, healthcare professional clearance, or symptom resolution. Each participant in the prospective study had whole blood, serum and a nasopharyngeal or oropharyngeal swab collected by mobile phlebotomists. Participants in the prospective study had the option to provide additional blood draws and questionnaires over an approximately 2-month period. Before DNA extraction, blood samples from the prospective study were shipped at room temperature or frozen. The immunoSEQ Assay, a bias-controlled multiplex PCR, was used to amplify TCRbeta CDR3 regions from genomic DNA. Per the authors' processing: Within the assay, amplification of reference gene primers was used to estimate how many nucleated cells each sample contained. To quantify the absolute abundance of each unique TCRbeta CDR3 rearrangement, sequence reads were collapsed and filtered. For each sample, productive Simpson clonality was calculated as the square root of Simpson's diversity index across productive rearrangements. The clones in this table, taken by TCRdb from immuneACCESS, are in-frame only. Not every clone is retained; where verified, under half of the shortfall comes from an unresolved V gene, and the cause of the rest is unknown. For V, J and clone size, that table is used; D and trimming come from the DNA. The sample data list roughly 220,000 clones, and about 87% of these were observed just once. In total, the top ten clones hold roughly 2.6% of the sample.

The study at large found these results: The quantity of clinical and demographic metadata differed by source and by participant and was supplied without curation.

Concerning this clone itself: This receptor's antigen is unknown. No base qualities exist here, and no much larger clone lies one base off it.

The CDR3 runs 13 amino acids, cysteine and phenylalanine included. Of the read, only the CDR3 DNA is kept; its 39 bases are in frame from base 1. Trimming accounts for 8 bases at V and 5 bases at J, while the number of junction bases matched to no gene is 6. The germline V gene yields SNHLY for CDR1 and FYNNEI for CDR2. The chain couples TRBV2 to TRBJ2-3, and TRBD2 aligns with 8 junction nucleotides. The receptor's source is a woman aged 25-40 years who had recovered from COVID-19. Sequenced material: PBMCs or T cells enriched from blood (not recorded which). The CDR3 protein is CASAGGGGDTQYF. The sequenced DNA is TGTGCCAGCGCGGGGGGCGGGGGAGATACGCAGTATTTT.